Listed below are T cell receptor beta chains from one sample, sequenced in a study of OX40 agonist ivuxolimab in advanced cancers. Sequenced by immunoSEQ multiplex PCR; TCRdb stores in-frame clones only, minus some. Here the sample spans about 150,000 clones, approximately 90% being singletons. The sequencing used CD4+ or CD8+ T cells sorted from blood, collected in a trial of the OX40 agonist ivuxolimab. All receptors come from an adult with an advanced solid tumor such as melanoma, head and neck, liver or kidney cancer. CDR3s include the opening cysteine and the closing phenylalanine or tryptophan. D genes are given only for firm matches. Size is omitted from some rows. Given values are once, few, many or a class for expanded clones.

d_call: TRBD1; cdr3_length: 15; v_call: TRBV18; j_call: TRBJ2-7; clone_size: .; cdr3_nt: TGTGCCAGCTCACGGCAAGCAGGGGGCTCCTACGAGCAGTACTTC; cdr3_aa: CASSRQAGGSYEQYF
d_call: TRBD2; cdr3_length: 14; v_call: TRBV28; j_call: TRBJ2-3; clone_size: .; cdr3_nt: TGTGCCAGCAGTTTAGCGGGAGGCACAGATACGCAGTATTTT; cdr3_aa: CASSLAGGTDTQYF
d_call: .; cdr3_length: 15; v_call: TRBV12-5; j_call: TRBJ1-1; clone_size: once; cdr3_nt: TGTGCTAGTGGTTTGGTAAATACGGAGAACACTGAAGCTTTCTTT; cdr3_aa: CASGLVNTENTEAFF
d_call: .; cdr3_length: 13; v_call: TRBV5-4; j_call: TRBJ2-2; clone_size: .; cdr3_nt: TGTGCCAGCAGCTTGGTGACAACCGGGGAGCTGTTTTTT; cdr3_aa: CASSLVTTGELFF
d_call: TRBD1; cdr3_length: 13; v_call: TRBV10-3; j_call: TRBJ1-1; clone_size: .; cdr3_nt: TGTGCCATCGGGGGACAGTCGCACACTGAAGCTTTCTTT; cdr3_aa: CAIGGQSHTEAFF
d_call: TRBD1; cdr3_length: 15; v_call: TRBV6-5; j_call: TRBJ2-7; clone_size: .; cdr3_nt: TGTGCCAGCAGTTACCAGGGACAGGGGGATTCCGAGCAGTACTTC; cdr3_aa: CASSYQGQGDSEQYF
d_call: TRBD1; cdr3_length: 15; v_call: TRBV27; j_call: TRBJ1-1; clone_size: .; cdr3_nt: TGTGCCAGCAGTGTGACAGGGTCATTGAACACTGAAGCTTTCTTT; cdr3_aa: CASSVTGSLNTEAFF
d_call: TRBD2; cdr3_length: 16; v_call: TRBV6-5; j_call: TRBJ2-1; clone_size: .; cdr3_nt: TGTGCCAGCAGTTACTCTAGCGGGAGGGCCGGGAATGAGCAGTTCTTC; cdr3_aa: CASSYSSGRAGNEQFF
d_call: .; cdr3_length: 15; v_call: TRBV11-2; j_call: TRBJ2-4; clone_size: once; cdr3_nt: TGTGCCAGCACCTCCGGTGTCGGGGACAAAAACATTCAGTACTTC; cdr3_aa: CASTSGVGDKNIQYF
d_call: .; cdr3_length: 16; v_call: TRBV5-4; j_call: TRBJ2-3; clone_size: .; cdr3_nt: TGTGCCAGCAGCTTGAGGGTCGGGCAGACGGTCGATACGCAGTATTTT; cdr3_aa: CASSLRVGQTVDTQYF
d_call: .; cdr3_length: 14; v_call: TRBV28; j_call: TRBJ1-4; clone_size: few; cdr3_nt: TGTGCCAGCAGCCCCGGACAGACTAATGAAAAACTGTTTTTT; cdr3_aa: CASSPGQTNEKLFF
d_call: .; cdr3_length: 13; v_call: TRBV30; j_call: TRBJ1-1; clone_size: once; cdr3_nt: TGTGCCTGGAGTGTACAGGGTCCCACTGAAGCTTTCTTT; cdr3_aa: CAWSVQGPTEAFF
d_call: .; cdr3_length: 14; v_call: TRBV19; j_call: TRBJ2-2; clone_size: .; cdr3_nt: TGTGCCAGTAGTCAAGGACAGTACACCGGGGAGCTGTTTTTT; cdr3_aa: CASSQGQYTGELFF
d_call: TRBD2; cdr3_length: 14; v_call: TRBV28; j_call: TRBJ2-1; clone_size: .; cdr3_nt: TGTGCCAGCAGTTCTGCCCGGAGCGGGAGTTGGCAGTTCTTC; cdr3_aa: CASSSARSGSWQFF